This paragraph covers one T cell receptor (beta chain) sequence. Its antigen is unidentified. Produced via immunoSEQ multiplex PCR; TCRdb's table is partial and in-frame only. Found here are 6,000 to 8,500 clones, roughly 70% of them singletons; the top ten hold 35% to 45%. The data were taken from a study of somatic mutations in cytotoxic T cells in rheumatoid arthritis. Whole-study context: Flow sorting yielded some V beta antibody-stained T-cell populations at nearly 100% purity, among them V beta1+ cells sequenced for TCRB.

CDR1 and CDR2 from the germline V gene are SQVTM and ANQGSEA. Trimming at V came to 5 bases and at J to 14 bases, leaving 9 bases not matched to a gene. The CDR3 totals 11 residues. Points from the study as a whole: The antigen targets of the expanded CD8+ clones lacked identification. Over 20% of CD8+ cells belonged to the largest CD8+ clone in about an eighth of the roughly 60 patients. It was found that CD8+ T-cell clonality in rheumatoid arthritis patients did not differ significantly from that in age-matched healthy controls.

V is TRBV29-1 and J is TRBJ2-1; the match to TRBD2 covers 7 bases. Sequences were obtained from CD8+ T cells sorted from blood. This clonotype was obtained from a man aged 35 to 55 in good health. This CDR3 reads CSVTSGGGKFF. DNA for the CDR3: TGCAGCGTTACCTCGGGGGGAGGAAAGTTCTTC.